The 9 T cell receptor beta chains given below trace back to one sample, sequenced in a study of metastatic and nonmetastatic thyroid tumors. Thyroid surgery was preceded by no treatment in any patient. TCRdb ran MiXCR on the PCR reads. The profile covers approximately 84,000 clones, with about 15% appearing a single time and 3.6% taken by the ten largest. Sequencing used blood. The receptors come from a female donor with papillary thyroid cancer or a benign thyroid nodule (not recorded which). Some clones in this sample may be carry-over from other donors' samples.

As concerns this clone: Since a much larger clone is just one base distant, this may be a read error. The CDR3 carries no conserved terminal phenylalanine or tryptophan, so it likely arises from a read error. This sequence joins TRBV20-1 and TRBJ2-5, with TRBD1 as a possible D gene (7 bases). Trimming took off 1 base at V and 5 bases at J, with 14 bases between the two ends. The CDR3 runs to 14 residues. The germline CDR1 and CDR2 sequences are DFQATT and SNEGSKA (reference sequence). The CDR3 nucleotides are TGCAGTGCTAGAGGCACAGGGGCGGGGGAGACCCAGTACCTC. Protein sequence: CSARGTGAGETQYL.

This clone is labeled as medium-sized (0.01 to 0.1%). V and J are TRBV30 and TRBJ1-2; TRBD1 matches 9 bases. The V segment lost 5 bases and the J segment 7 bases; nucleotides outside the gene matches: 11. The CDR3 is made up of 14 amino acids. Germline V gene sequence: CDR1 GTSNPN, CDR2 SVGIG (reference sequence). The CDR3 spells CAWVHPDRGRGYTF. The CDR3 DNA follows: TGTGCCTGGGTCCACCCGGACAGGGGACGTGGCTACACCTTC.

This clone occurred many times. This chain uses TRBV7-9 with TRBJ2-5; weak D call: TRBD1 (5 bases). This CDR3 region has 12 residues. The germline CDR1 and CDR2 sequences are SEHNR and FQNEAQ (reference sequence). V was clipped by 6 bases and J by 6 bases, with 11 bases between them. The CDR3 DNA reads TGTGCCAGCAGTGACGCAGGGAAGACCCAGTACTTC. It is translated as CASSDAGKTQYF.

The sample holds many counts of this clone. Written as DNA, the CDR3 is TGCAGTGCTAGACATACCGGGACCCTTCCCCGCTATTCACCCCTCCACTTT. Its translation is CSARHTGTLPRYSPLHF. The genes are TRBV20-1 and TRBJ1-6, with a weak D call TRBD1 (5 bases). The CDR3 sequence is 17 residues long. Germline assignment: CDR1 DFQATT and CDR2 SNEGSKA (reference sequence). V shed 2 bases and J shed 8 bases, with 22 bases lying between them.

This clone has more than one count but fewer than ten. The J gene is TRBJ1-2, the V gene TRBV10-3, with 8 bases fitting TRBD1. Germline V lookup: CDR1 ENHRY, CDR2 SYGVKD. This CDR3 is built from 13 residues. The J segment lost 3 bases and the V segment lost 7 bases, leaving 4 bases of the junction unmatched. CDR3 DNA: TGTGCCATCACCAGGGACAGGTACTATGGCTACACCTTC. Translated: CAITRDRYYGYTF.

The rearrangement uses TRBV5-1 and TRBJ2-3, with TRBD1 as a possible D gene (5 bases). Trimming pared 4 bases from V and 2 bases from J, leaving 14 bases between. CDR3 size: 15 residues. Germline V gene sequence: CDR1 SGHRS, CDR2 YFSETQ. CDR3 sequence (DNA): TGCGCCAGCAGCCTCCAACGACAGTTCACAGATACGCAGTATTTT. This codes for CASSLQRQFTDTQYF.

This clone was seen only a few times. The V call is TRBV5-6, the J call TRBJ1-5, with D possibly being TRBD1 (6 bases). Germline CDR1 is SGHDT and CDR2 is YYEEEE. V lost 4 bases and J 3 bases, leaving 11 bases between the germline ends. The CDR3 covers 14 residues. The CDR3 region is CASSRRQVNQPQHF. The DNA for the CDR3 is TGTGCCAGCAGCCGAAGACAGGTCAATCAGCCCCAGCATTTT.

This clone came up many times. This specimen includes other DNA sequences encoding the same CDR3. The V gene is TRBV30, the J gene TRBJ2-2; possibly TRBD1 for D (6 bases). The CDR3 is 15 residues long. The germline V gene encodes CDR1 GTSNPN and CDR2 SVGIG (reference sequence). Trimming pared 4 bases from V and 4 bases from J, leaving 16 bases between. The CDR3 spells CAWMRDQGPTGELFF. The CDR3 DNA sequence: TGTGCCTGGATGAGGGATCAGGGGCCCACCGGGGAGCTGTTTTTT.

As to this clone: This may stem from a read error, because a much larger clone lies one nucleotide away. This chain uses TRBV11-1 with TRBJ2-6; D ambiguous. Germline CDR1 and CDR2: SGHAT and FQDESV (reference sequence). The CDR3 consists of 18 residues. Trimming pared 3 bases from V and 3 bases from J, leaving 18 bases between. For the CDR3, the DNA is TGTGCCAGCAGCTTCAGACCACTTTTAAGCTTTGGGGCCAACGTCCTGACTTTC. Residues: CASSFRPLLSFGANVLTF.